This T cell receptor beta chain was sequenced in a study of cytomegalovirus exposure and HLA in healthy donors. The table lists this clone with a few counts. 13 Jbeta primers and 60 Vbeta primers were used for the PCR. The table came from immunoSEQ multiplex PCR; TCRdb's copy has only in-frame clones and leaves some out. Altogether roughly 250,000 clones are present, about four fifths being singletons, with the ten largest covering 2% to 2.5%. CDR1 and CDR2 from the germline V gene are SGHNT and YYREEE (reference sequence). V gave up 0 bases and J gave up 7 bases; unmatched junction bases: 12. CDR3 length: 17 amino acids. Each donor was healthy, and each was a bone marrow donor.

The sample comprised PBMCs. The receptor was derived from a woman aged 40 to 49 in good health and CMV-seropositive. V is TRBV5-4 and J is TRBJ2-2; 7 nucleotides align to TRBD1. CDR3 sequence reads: CASSLGDSRLLIGELFF. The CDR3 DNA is TGTGCCAGCAGCTTGGGGGACAGTCGCCTTTTGATCGGGGAGCTGTTTTTT. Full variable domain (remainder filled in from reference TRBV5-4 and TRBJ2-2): ETGVTQSPTHLIKTRGQQVTLRCSSQSGHNTVSWYQQALGQGPQFIFQYYREEENGRGNFPPRFSGLQFPNYSSELNVNALELDDSALYLCASSLGDSRLLIGELFFGEGSRLTVL.